A selection of T cell receptor beta chains follows, all from one sample in a study of T cells after yellow fever vaccination. TCRdb ran MiXCR on the 5' RACE reads and lists one entry per CDR3 protein. The sample yields about 240,000 distinct CDR3 sequences, less than 9% seen once. The sample consisted of CD4+ T cells sorted from PBMCs, taken 15 days after the yellow fever booster vaccination. The source is a man aged 25-45 years who received the YFV17D yellow fever vaccine. The CDR3 runs from the conserved cysteine through the conserved F or W. Each record gives: clone size, V gene, J gene, D gene, CDR3 protein, CDR3 DNA. The D gene is left open where the match is weak. The size entry is marked missing in some rows and otherwise reads once, few, many or a size class.

few	TRBV5-6	TRBJ2-1	-	CASSPSPTGEGEQFF	TGTGCCAGCAGCCCGAGCCCGACAGGAGAAGGTGAGCAGTTCTTC
-	TRBV7-2	TRBJ2-1	-	CASSSTRDYNEQFF	TGTGCCAGCAGTTCTACTAGAGATTACAATGAGCAGTTCTTC
-	TRBV7-2	TRBJ2-2	TRBD1	CASSLFAGQGPGELFF	TGTGCCAGCAGCTTATTCGCGGGACAGGGTCCCGGGGAGCTGTTTTTT
-	TRBV10-2	TRBJ2-1	TRBD2	CASSWTSSYNEQFF	TGCGCCAGCAGTTGGACTAGCTCCTACAATGAGCAGTTCTTC
-	TRBV14	TRBJ2-1	-	CASSLRTASSYNEQFF	TGTGCCAGCAGCCTAAGGACAGCGAGCTCCTACAATGAGCAGTTCTTC
few	TRBV24-1	TRBJ2-1	TRBD2	CATSEAGTSGSRAYNEQFF	TGTGCCACCAGTGAAGCCGGGACTAGCGGGAGTAGAGCTTACAATGAGCAGTTCTTC
few	TRBV6-1	TRBJ2-4	-	CASSLDRRSAKNIQYF	TGTGCCAGCAGCCTTGACAGGCGATCCGCCAAAAACATTCAGTACTTC
-	TRBV11-2	TRBJ2-5	TRBD2	CASSPGLAGGGVDRETQYF	TGTGCCAGCAGCCCGGGACTAGCGGGAGGAGGGGTAGACCGGGAGACCCAGTACTTC
few	TRBV7-9	TRBJ2-1	TRBD2	CASSLASLATVIGESNEQFF	TGTGCCAGCAGCTTAGCGTCACTAGCGACGGTAATAGGAGAAAGCAATGAGCAGTTCTTC
-	TRBV20-1	TRBJ2-1	-	CSARGPDNEQFF	TGCAGTGCTAGGGGCCCAGACAATGAGCAGTTCTTC
few	TRBV5-1	TRBJ2-3	TRBD1	CASSLEGQGVDTQYF	TGCGCCAGCAGCTTGGAGGGACAGGGGGTAGATACGCAGTATTTT
few	TRBV25-1	TRBJ1-2	-	CASSEFQEGNYGYTF	TGTGCCAGCAGTGAATTCCAGGAGGGTAACTATGGCTACACCTTC
-	TRBV5-1	TRBJ2-4	TRBD1	CASTVSGGKNIQYF	TGCGCCAGCACAGTTTCAGGGGGCAAAAACATTCAGTACTTC
-	TRBV7-9	TRBJ2-1	TRBD1	CASSLADRVDNEQFF	TGTGCCAGCAGCTTAGCCGACAGGGTAGACAATGAGCAGTTCTTC
-	TRBV5-6	TRBJ2-7	TRBD1	CASSFGGTGKYVQYF	TGTGCCAGCAGCTTCGGGGGGACAGGGAAATATGTGCAGTACTTC
few	TRBV6-1	TRBJ2-3	-	CASSSIRGRSTDTQYF	TGTGCCAGCAGCTCCATCCGGGGACGAAGCACAGATACGCAGTATTTT
-	TRBV5-1	TRBJ1-1	-	CASSLAVRGANTEAFF	TGCGCCAGCAGCTTGGCCGTCAGGGGTGCGAACACTGAAGCTTTCTTT
few	TRBV4-2	TRBJ2-5	TRBD2	CASSQRTSGPLGAQETQYF	TGTGCCAGCAGCCAAAGGACTAGCGGGCCCTTGGGGGCACAAGAGACCCAGTACTTC
-	TRBV20-1	TRBJ2-7	TRBD2	CSARGLAGVHREQYF	TGCAGTGCTAGAGGACTAGCGGGAGTTCACCGCGAGCAGTACTTC
few	TRBV7-8	TRBJ2-3	TRBD1	CASSQTGISDTQYF	TGTGCCAGCAGCCAGACAGGGATTTCAGATACGCAGTATTTT
many	TRBV7-9	TRBJ2-5	-	CASNGGGETQYF	TGTGCCAGCAATGGGGGCGGGGAGACCCAGTACTTC
-	TRBV7-9	TRBJ1-5	-	CASSRGVDQPQHF	TGTGCCAGCAGCCGGGGAGTAGATCAGCCCCAGCATTTT
many	TRBV20-1	TRBJ2-3	-	CSASRDGSTDTQYF	TGCAGTGCTAGTAGGGACGGGAGCACAGATACGCAGTATTTT
-	TRBV20-1	TRBJ1-4	-	CSARSLLEVEKLFF	TGCAGTGCTAGGTCCTTGTTGGAGGTAGAAAAACTGTTTTTT
-	TRBV7-2	TRBJ2-5	TRBD1	CASTWPGQGRETQYF	TGTGCCAGCACCTGGCCGGGACAGGGGAGAGAGACCCAGTACTTC
few	TRBV29-1	TRBJ2-5	-	CSVEGAEETQYF	TGCAGCGTTGAGGGAGCGGAGGAGACCCAGTACTTC
-	TRBV12-3/TRBV12-4	TRBJ2-7	-	CASSIHHGSKYEQYF	TGTGCCAGCAGTATCCACCACGGGTCTAAATACGAGCAGTACTTC
many	TRBV28	TRBJ2-5	-	CASRGFGSWETQYF	TGTGCCAGCAGGGGGTTTGGTTCTTGGGAGACCCAGTACTTC
-	TRBV27	TRBJ2-7	-	CASSAGQIVHEQYF	TGTGCCAGCAGCGCAGGACAGATCGTCCACGAGCAGTACTTC
few	TRBV20-1	TRBJ1-5	-	CSARVGTSNSNQPQHF	TGCAGTGCTAGAGTCGGGACGAGTAATAGCAATCAGCCCCAGCATTTT
-	TRBV3-1	TRBJ2-7	TRBD2	CASSQGPSGRAYEQYF	TGTGCCAGCAGCCAAGGTCCTAGCGGGAGGGCCTACGAGCAGTACTTC
-	TRBV9	TRBJ2-1	TRBD2	CASSPPAGGRNEQFF	TGTGCCAGCAGCCCCCCGGCGGGAGGCCGCAATGAGCAGTTCTTC
few	TRBV18	TRBJ2-1	-	CASSPFRTDSNEQFF	TGTGCCAGCTCACCATTTCGGACAGATTCGAATGAGCAGTTCTTC
few	TRBV7-9	TRBJ2-3	-	CASNKRGFTDTQYF	TGTGCCAGTAACAAAAGGGGATTCACAGATACGCAGTATTTT
few	TRBV12-3/TRBV12-4	TRBJ2-1	TRBD1	CASRIQTGVEQFF	TGTGCCAGCAGGATTCAGACAGGGGTAGAGCAGTTCTTC
-	TRBV6-1	TRBJ2-7	TRBD2	CASSGGTSGRLYEQYF	TGTGCCAGCAGTGGGGGAACTAGCGGGAGACTCTACGAGCAGTACTTC
few	TRBV29-1	TRBJ1-2	TRBD1	CSVGTQGSYGYTF	TGCAGCGTCGGCACACAGGGGTCCTATGGCTACACCTTC
-	TRBV4-3	TRBJ2-7	-	CASSPDHPYEQYF	TGCGCCAGCAGCCCGGACCACCCCTACGAGCAGTACTTC
-	TRBV20-1	TRBJ2-1	TRBD2	CSACPGTRARCFF	TGCAGTGCTTGTCCCGGGACTAGGGCCCGGTGCTTCTTC
few	TRBV9	TRBJ2-1	-	CASSALANSYNEQFF	TGTGCCAGCAGCGCCCTAGCGAACTCCTACAATGAGCAGTTCTTC
-	TRBV5-1	TRBJ2-7	TRBD1	CASSLQGSFNYEQYF	TGCGCCAGCAGCTTACAGGGGTCTTTCAACTACGAGCAGTACTTC
many	TRBV20-1	TRBJ2-2	-	CSALSGNTGELFF	TGCAGTGCTTTAAGCGGGAACACCGGGGAGCTGTTTTTT
many	TRBV20-1	TRBJ2-1	-	CSANGWRSYNEQFF	TGCAGTGCAAATGGGTGGCGCTCCTACAATGAGCAGTTCTTC
-	TRBV5-4	TRBJ2-6	-	CASSFTYGANVLTF	TGTGCCAGCAGCTTTACTTACGGGGCCAACGTCCTGACTTTC
many	TRBV20-1	TRBJ2-5	-	CSADPIGRDQETQYF	TGCAGTGCAGACCCGATAGGAAGGGACCAAGAGACCCAGTACTTC
few	TRBV20-1	TRBJ2-2	TRBD1	CSAGTGPLNTGELFF	TGCAGTGCTGGGACAGGCCCTCTGAACACCGGGGAGCTGTTTTTT
few	TRBV10-3	TRBJ2-7	TRBD2	CAISNEAGKSSYEQYF	TGTGCCATCAGCAACGAAGCGGGGAAGTCCTCCTACGAGCAGTACTTC
many	TRBV24-1	TRBJ2-3	-	CATSDPGHRGGTDTQYF	TGTGCCACCAGTGATCCCGGGCACCGGGGCGGCACAGATACGCAGTATTTT
-	TRBV7-3	TRBJ2-7	TRBD1	CASSLKVKGQGVTDSYEQYF	TGTGCCAGCAGCTTAAAGGTTAAGGGACAGGGGGTGACGGACTCCTACGAGCAGTACTTC
few	TRBV10-3	TRBJ1-6	-	CAISETQGDSPLHF	TGTGCCATCAGTGAGACACAAGGGGACTCACCCCTCCACTTT
-	TRBV29-1	TRBJ2-4	TRBD1	CSAIQGTEDIQYF	TGCAGCGCCATACAGGGGACCGAGGACATTCAGTACTTC
few	TRBV10-3	TRBJ1-1	-	CAISEVQAPVKAFF	TGTGCCATCAGTGAGGTACAGGCCCCCGTGAAAGCTTTCTTT
many	TRBV20-1	TRBJ2-2	-	CSALSRVGTGELFF	TGCAGTGCCCTTAGCAGGGTTGGCACCGGGGAGCTGTTTTTT
-	TRBV4-2	TRBJ2-2	-	CASSQASTGELFF	TGTGCCAGCAGCCAAGCGAGCACCGGGGAGCTGTTTTTT